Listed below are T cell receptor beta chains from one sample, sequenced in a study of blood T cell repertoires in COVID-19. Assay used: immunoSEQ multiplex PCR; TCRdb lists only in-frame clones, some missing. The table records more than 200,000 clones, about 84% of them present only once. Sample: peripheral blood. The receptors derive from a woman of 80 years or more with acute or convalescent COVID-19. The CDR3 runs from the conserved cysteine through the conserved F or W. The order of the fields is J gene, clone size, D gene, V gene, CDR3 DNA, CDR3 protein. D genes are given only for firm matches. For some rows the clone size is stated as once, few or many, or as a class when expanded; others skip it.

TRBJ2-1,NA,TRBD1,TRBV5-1,TGCGCCAGCAGCCACGGACAGGGGACCAATGAGCAGTTCTTC,CASSHGQGTNEQFF
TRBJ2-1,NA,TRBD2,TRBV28,TGTGCCAGCACCACTAGGGGCCAGGGAGGGTACAATGAGCAGTTCTTC,CASTTRGQGGYNEQFF
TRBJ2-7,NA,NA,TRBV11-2,TGTGCCAGCAGCCCCGGACTAACTCACCACGAGCAGTACTTC,CASSPGLTHHEQYF
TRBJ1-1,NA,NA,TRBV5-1,TGCGCCAGCAGTCGAGAGCTGAACACTGAAGCTTTCTTT,CASSRELNTEAFF
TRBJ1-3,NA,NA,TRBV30,TGTGCCTGGACCGCGGGGCACTCTGGAAACACCATATATTTT,CAWTAGHSGNTIYF
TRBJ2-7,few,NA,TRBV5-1,TGCGCCAGCAGCCAACGTCACGCAGGGGGGTCCTACGAGCAGTACTTC,CASSQRHAGGSYEQYF
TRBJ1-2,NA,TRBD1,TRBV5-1,TGCGCCAGCAGCCCACCGGGACAGGGGAGCGGCTACACCTTC,CASSPPGQGSGYTF
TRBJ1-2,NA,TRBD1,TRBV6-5,TGTGCCCCCAGCAGGGGGGTCGACTATGGCTACACCTTC,CAPSRGVDYGYTF
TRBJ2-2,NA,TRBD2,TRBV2,TGTGCCAGCAGACCCCTAGCGGGAGGGGCCGGGGAGCTGTTTTTT,CASRPLAGGAGELFF
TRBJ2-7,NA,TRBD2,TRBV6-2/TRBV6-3,TGTGCCAGCAGTTTCCCACCCGCGGGAGGCCCCTACGAGCAGTACTTC,CASSFPPAGGPYEQYF
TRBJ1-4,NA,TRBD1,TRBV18,TGTGCCAGCTCACTGGAAACCGGGACAGGAACATACGGTGAAAAACTGTTTTTT,CASSLETGTGTYGEKLFF
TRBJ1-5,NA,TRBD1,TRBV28,TGTGCCAGCAGGGAGGGGGCACAGCCCCAGCATTTT,CASREGAQPQHF
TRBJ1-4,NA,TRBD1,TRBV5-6,TGTGCCAGCAGCTTGAACGGAGGGACAGGGGGTGAAAAACTGTTTTTT,CASSLNGGTGGEKLFF
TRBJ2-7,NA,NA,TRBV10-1,TGCGCCAGTGGACTCTCCTCCTACGAGCAGTACTTC,CASGLSSYEQYF
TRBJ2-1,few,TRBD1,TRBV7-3,TGTGCCAGCAGCTTAGGGACAGTCTACAATGAGCAGTTCTTC,CASSLGTVYNEQFF
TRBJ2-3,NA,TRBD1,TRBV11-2,TGTGCCAGCAGCCAGTGGGCCGGGACAGGAGCGACAGATACGCAGTATTTT,CASSQWAGTGATDTQYF
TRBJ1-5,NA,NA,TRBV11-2,TGTGCCAGCAGCGGAACAGACAATCAGCCCCAGCATTTT,CASSGTDNQPQHF
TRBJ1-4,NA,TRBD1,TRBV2,TGTGCCAGCAACAGGGGGAAGGAAAAACTGTTTTTT,CASNRGKEKLFF
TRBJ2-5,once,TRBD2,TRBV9,TGTGCCAGCAGCGTAGGGTTCGGGGGGGGCTTAAAAGAGACCCAGTACTTC,CASSVGFGGGLKETQYF
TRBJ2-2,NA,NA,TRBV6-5,TGTGCCAGCAGTCGGACTACGGCAACCGGGGAGCTGTTTTTT,CASSRTTATGELFF
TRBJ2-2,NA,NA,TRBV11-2,TGTGCCAGCAGCATACAAACAGGAAACACCGGGGAGCTGTTTTTT,CASSIQTGNTGELFF
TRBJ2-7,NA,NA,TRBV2,TGTGCCAGCAGTGGAGGGTATAGCGAGCAGTACTTC,CASSGGYSEQYF
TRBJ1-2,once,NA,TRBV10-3,TGTGCCATCAGTGAGACGGGAAGCTATGGCTACACCTTC,CAISETGSYGYTF
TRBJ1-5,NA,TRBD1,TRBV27,TGTGCCAGCAGTTCCCACACAGGGGGCGCGTATCAGCCCCAGCATTTT,CASSSHTGGAYQPQHF
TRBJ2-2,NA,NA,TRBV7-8,TGTGCCAGCAGCTTAGTAGGCGGGACTCTTTACACCGGGGAGCTGTTTTTT,CASSLVGGTLYTGELFF
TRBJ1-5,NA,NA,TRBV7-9,TGTGCCAGCAGCTTAGCAGACTTTAATCCCCAGCATTTT,CASSLADFNPQHF
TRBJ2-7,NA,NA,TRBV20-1,TGCAGTGCTGGGCTATTAGACGAGCAGTACTTC,CSAGLLDEQYF
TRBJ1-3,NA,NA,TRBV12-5,TGTGCCTCCTGGACAGCCCCTGGAAACACCATATATTTT,CASWTAPGNTIYF
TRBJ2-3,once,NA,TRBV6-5,TGTGCCAGCAGGACAGGGTCGGGAGGCACAGATACGCAGTATTTT,CASRTGSGGTDTQYF
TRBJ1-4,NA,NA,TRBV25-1,TGTGCCAGCAGTGAAGCGGAGTATAATGAAAAACTGTTTTTT,CASSEAEYNEKLFF
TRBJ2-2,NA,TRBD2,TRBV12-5,TGTGCTAGTGGTTTGGTACTAGCGGGAGGCGGGGAGCTGTTTTTT,CASGLVLAGGGELFF
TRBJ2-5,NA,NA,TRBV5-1,TGCGCCAGCAGCAAATCTCTAGCCAACCAAGAGACCCAGTACTTC,CASSKSLANQETQYF
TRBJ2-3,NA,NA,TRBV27,TGTGCCAGCCGTTGGACTTCGGGGGGCCTGAGCACAGATACGCAGTATTTT,CASRWTSGGLSTDTQYF
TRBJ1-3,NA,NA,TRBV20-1,TGCAGTGCTAGTAATTGGGGGCAAAGAAACACCATATATTTT,CSASNWGQRNTIYF
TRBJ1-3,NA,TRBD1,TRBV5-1,TGCGCCAGCAGCTTGGCGGGGACAGAAGGAAACACCATATATTTT,CASSLAGTEGNTIYF
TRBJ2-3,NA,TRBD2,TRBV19,TGTGCCAGTAGGACTAGCGACACAGATACGCAGTATTTT,CASRTSDTDTQYF
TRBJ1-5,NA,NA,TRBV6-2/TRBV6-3,TGTGCCAGCAGCGCTGGACAGCTTAGCAATCAGCCCCAGCATTTT,CASSAGQLSNQPQHF
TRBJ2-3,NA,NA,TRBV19,TGTGCCAGTAGTGATACTTACACAGATACGCAGTATTTT,CASSDTYTDTQYF
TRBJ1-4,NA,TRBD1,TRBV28,TGTGCCAGCAGTTCCATCCAGGGGGATCGTGAAAAACTGTTTTTT,CASSSIQGDREKLFF
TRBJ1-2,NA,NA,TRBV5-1,TGCGCCAGCAGCCCAGCCTCAGACTACTATGGCTACACCTTC,CASSPASDYYGYTF
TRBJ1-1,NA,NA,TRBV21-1,TGTGCCAGCAGCAGGACAGGGTCGGTTAGCACTGAAGCTTTCTTT,CASSRTGSVSTEAFF
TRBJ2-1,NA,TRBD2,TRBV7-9,TGTGCCAGCAGCTTGGTAGGCGCGGGGGGCCCGGACTACAATGAGCAGTTCTTC,CASSLVGAGGPDYNEQFF
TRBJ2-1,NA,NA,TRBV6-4,TGTGCCAGCAGTGACCCTTCGAAAGCTAATGAGCAGTTCTTC,CASSDPSKANEQFF
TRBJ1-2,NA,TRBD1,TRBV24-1,TGTGCCACCAGTGATACAGACGACAGGGGCGCATCTACTAACTATGGCTACACCTTC,CATSDTDDRGASTNYGYTF
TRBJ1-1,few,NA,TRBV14,TGTGCCAGCAGCCAAGACCCAGGGGCCATGAACACTGAAGCTTTCTTT,CASSQDPGAMNTEAFF
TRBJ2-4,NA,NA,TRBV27,TGTGCCAGCAGTTCCCCCAGTTTCAGGGATGGCAAAAACATTCAGTACTTC,CASSSPSFRDGKNIQYF
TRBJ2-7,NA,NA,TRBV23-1,TGCGCCAGCAGTCAGGCTCACGAGCAGTACTTC,CASSQAHEQYF
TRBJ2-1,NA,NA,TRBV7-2,TGTGCCAGCAGCTTCGTAATCTACAATGAGCAGTTCTTC,CASSFVIYNEQFF
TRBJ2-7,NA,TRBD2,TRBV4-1,TGCGCCAGCAGCCAAGAGGGAAGCGGGGGGGCCTTATTCGAGCAGTACTTC,CASSQEGSGGALFEQYF
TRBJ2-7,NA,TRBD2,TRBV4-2,TGTGCCAGCAGCCAACCCGACGGGAGGAGCAACGAGCAGTACTTC,CASSQPDGRSNEQYF
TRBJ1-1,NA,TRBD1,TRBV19,TGTGCCAGTAGTATACCCCGTCGACAGGGAGAAGCTTTCTTT,CASSIPRRQGEAFF
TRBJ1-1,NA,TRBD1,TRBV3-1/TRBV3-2,TGTGCCAGCAGCCTAGGGACAGGAATGAACACTGAAGCTTTCTTT,CASSLGTGMNTEAFF
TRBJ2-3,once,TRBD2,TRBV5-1,TGCGCCAGCAGCACCGGACTAGCGGGGGGGACTAGCACAGATACGCAGTATTTT,CASSTGLAGGTSTDTQYF
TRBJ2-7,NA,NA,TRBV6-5,TGTGCCAGCACCGGGAGACGGGGAAGATACGAGCAGTACTTC,CASTGRRGRYEQYF
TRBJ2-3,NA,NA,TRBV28,TGTGCCAGCAGTCACCGGACTGCCCCGGATACGCAGTATTTT,CASSHRTAPDTQYF
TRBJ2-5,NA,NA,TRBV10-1,TGCGCCAGCAGCTCCGGACTTGCGGAGACCCAGTACTTC,CASSSGLAETQYF
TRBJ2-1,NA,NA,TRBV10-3,TGTGCCATCAGTGAAACCCACTCCGAGCAGTTCTTC,CAISETHSEQFF
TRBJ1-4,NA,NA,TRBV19,TGTGCCAGTAGTATAGCCGGGGTCGAAAAACTGTTTTTT,CASSIAGVEKLFF
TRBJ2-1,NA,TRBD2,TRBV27,TGTGCCAGCAGTTGGCCCTCAGCTAGCGGGAGTTTTAATGAGCAGTTCTTC,CASSWPSASGSFNEQFF
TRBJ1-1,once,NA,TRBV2,TGTGCCAGCAGTGAGGGCCTGAACACTGAAGCTTTCTTT,CASSEGLNTEAFF